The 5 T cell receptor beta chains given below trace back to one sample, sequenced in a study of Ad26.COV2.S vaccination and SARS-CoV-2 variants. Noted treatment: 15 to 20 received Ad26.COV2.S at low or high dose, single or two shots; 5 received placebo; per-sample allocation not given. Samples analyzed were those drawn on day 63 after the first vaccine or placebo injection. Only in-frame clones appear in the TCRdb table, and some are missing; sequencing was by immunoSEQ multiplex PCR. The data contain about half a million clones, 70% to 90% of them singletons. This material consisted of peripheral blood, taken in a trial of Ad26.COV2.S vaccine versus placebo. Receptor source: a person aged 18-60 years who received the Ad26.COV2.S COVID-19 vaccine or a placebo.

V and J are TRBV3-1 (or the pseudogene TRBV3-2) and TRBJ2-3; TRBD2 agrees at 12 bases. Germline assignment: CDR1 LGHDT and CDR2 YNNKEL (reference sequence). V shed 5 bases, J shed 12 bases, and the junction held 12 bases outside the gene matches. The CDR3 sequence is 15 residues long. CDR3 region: CASSSSGRARHPQYF. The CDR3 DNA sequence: TGTGCCAGCAGCTCTAGCGGGAGGGCCCGGCATCCCCAGTATTTT.

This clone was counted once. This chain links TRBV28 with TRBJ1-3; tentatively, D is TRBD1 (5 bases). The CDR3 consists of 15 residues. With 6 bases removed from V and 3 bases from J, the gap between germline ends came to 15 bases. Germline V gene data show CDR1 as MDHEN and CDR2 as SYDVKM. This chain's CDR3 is CASRTTVFFGNTIYF. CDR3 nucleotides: TGTGCCAGCAGAACGACAGTGTTCTTTGGAAACACCATATATTTT. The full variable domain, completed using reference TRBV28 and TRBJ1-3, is DVKVTQSSRYLVKRTGEKVFLECVQDMDHENMFWYRQDPGLGLRLIYFSYDVKMKEKGDIPEGYSVSREKKERFSLILESASTNQTSMYLCASRTTVFFGNTIYFGEGSWLTVV.

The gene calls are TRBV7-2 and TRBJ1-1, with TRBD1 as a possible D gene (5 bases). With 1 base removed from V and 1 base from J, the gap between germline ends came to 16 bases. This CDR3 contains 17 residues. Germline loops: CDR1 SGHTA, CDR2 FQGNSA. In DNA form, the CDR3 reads TGTGCCAGCAGCTTAGTTTCAATTGGACACCGGAACACTGAAGCTTTCTTT. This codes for CASSLVSIGHRNTEAFF.

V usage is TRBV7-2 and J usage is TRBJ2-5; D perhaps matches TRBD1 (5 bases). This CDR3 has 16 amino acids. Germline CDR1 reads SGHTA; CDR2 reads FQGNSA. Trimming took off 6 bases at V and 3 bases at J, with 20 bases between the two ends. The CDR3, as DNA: TGTGCCAGCAGGTGGATAGGGGCATACAAAGAAGAGACCCAGTACTTC. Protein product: CASRWIGAYKEETQYF.

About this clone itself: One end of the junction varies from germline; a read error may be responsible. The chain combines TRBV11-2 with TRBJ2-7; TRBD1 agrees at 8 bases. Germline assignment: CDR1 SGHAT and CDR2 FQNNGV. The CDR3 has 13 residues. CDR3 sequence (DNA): TGTGCCAGCAGCTTTAGTAGTCCAGGGGGCGCGGACTTC. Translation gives CASSFSSPGGADF.